Below, one TCR beta chain is given with its context. This sample was included in a study of blood T cell repertoires in COVID-19. Across the study: COVID-19 samples from acute and convalescent phases originated in the United States, Italy and Spain. Sample material is recorded as cDNA or gDNA derived from T cells, B-cell-depleted T cells, or PBMCs.

The authors' processing: Nucleated cell counts were estimated from reference gene primer amplification. Assay: immunoSEQ multiplex PCR; the TCRdb copy retains only in-frame clones and omits some. The V and J calls and the clone size are those of that table, but D and trimming were determined from the DNA. The sample includes some 160,000 clones, around 83% seen only once; the top ten take 1.5%. This CDR3 has 15 residues. Germline CDR1 and CDR2: SGHNT and YYREEE (reference sequence). V dropped 4 bases and J dropped 6; count of bases not matched to a gene: 8. This receptor was identified in a human donor in a cohort sampled during active COVID-19. What was sequenced was peripheral blood. The chain links TRBV5-4 to TRBJ1-4; 8 bases agree with TRBD1. In DNA, the CDR3 is TGTGCCAGCAGCCCCCGACAGGGGAAAGATGAAAAACTGTTTTTT. The encoded protein is CASSPRQGKDEKLFF.